Listed here are 5 T cell receptor beta chains from one sample, sequenced in a study of technical replicates of blood from several donors. The repertoire was sequenced with immunoSEQ multiplex PCR; TCRdb's copy has only in-frame clones and lacks some. The sample holds about 89,000 clones, over 85% seen once. Source material: T cells isolated from PBMCs. All receptors come from a human donor in good health.

CDR3 residues: CASSLGGHPPYEQYF. In nucleotides, the CDR3 is TGTGCCAGCAGCTTGGGGGGACATCCCCCCTACGAGCAGTACTTC. The genes are TRBV5-6 and TRBJ2-7; D is perhaps TRBD1 (6 bases). The V and J ends lost 0 bases and 2 bases respectively, with 12 bases between them. CDR3 length equals 15 residues. Germline loops: CDR1 SGHDT, CDR2 YYEEEE.

V and J are TRBV2 and TRBJ1-6, with unresolved D. CDR3 size: 13 residues. Per the germline V gene, CDR1 is SNHLY and CDR2 is FYNNEI. Deletions cut 7 bases from V and 8 bases from J, with 12 bases between. CDR3 in amino acids: CASISMGHSPLHF. CDR3 nucleotides: TGTGCCAGCATATCCATGGGCCATTCACCCCTCCACTTT.

The V call is TRBV5-1, the J call TRBJ1-3; D remains unclear. CDR3 length: 13 residues. CDR1 and CDR2 (germline): SGHRS, YFSETQ. The germline V and J ends were trimmed by 6 bases and 4 bases, with 11 bases remaining between them. CDR3 sequence (DNA): TGCGCCAGCACCGAGGTGGCGGGAAACACCATATATTTT. It codes for CASTEVAGNTIYF.

This chain uses TRBV10-2 with TRBJ2-4; no reliable D call. This CDR3 has 16 amino acids. Germline CDR1 reads WSHSY; CDR2 reads SAAADI. Trimming removed 2 bases from V and 0 bases from J, with 11 bases in between. The CDR3 here is CASSEPPPIAKNIQYF. In nucleotides, the CDR3 is TGCGCCAGCAGTGAGCCCCCCCCCATAGCCAAAAACATTCAGTACTTC.

Remarks on this clone: It is unclear where the CDR3 begins or ends on the DNA, so no DNA is shown, and the CDR3 is as TCRdb lists it. The chain recombines TRBV11-2 with TRBJ2-7; TRBD1, the D gene given by the table, was not confirmed from the DNA. Both ends counted, the CDR3 spans 16 residues. In germline, CDR1 is SGHAT, CDR2 FQNNGV. This CDR3 reads CASSFFLAQGADEQYF.